The clone carrying this T cell receptor (beta chain) was observed a single time. In the authors' workflow: Reference gene primer amplification yielded estimated nucleated cell counts. Profiled with immunoSEQ multiplex PCR; TCRdb holds only in-frame clones, not every one. V and J calls and clone size come straight from that table; D and trimming were deduced from the DNA. The table has some 240,000 clones, around 87% seen once. The CDR3 totals 14 residues. Looked up from germline, CDR1 is SNHLY and CDR2 is FYNNEI. Trimming at V came to 8 bases and at J to 4 bases, leaving 5 bases not matched to a gene. This record belongs to a study of blood T cell repertoires in COVID-19. Looking at the study overall: Material from acute and convalescent COVID-19 was sourced from the United States, Italy and Spain. T cells, B-cell-depleted T cells, or PBMCs supplied cDNA or gDNA.

This TCR was recovered from a man in his sixties who had recovered from COVID-19. The V and J genes are TRBV2 and TRBJ2-6; 7 bases agree with TRBD2. Sequenced material: peripheral blood. For the CDR3, the DNA is TGTGCCAGCGGGAGGGGACCCGGGGCCAACGTCCTGACTTTC. As protein: CASGRGPGANVLTF.